This T cell receptor beta chain was obtained from a study of vaccination and CD4 T cells after COVID-19. Study as a whole: Collection of post-COVID samples occurred a median about 98 days after diagnosis, spanning a range of 35 to 161. Study-wide results and limits: Convalescent patients' clones that were vaccine-specific were spike mono-reactive in 304 of 307 cases.

The Oncomine TCR Beta short-read assay was applied to DNA of cultured CD4+ T cells. MiXCR was run by TCRdb on the PCR reads, yielding one entry per CDR3 protein. Of around 2,400 distinct CDR3 sequences in the sample, around 34% were seen once. Noted treatment: roughly 11-day PBMC culture with coronavirus spike peptide pools or control peptides (ViraFEST assay). The CDR3 extends over 14 amino acids. Per germline, CDR1 KGHDR and CDR2 SFDVKD. J gave up 5 bases and V 0 bases, and 2 bases lay outside the gene matches. In this sample, this clonotype turned up a few times. Antigen: not known. V is TRBV24-1 and J is TRBJ2-5, with 7 nucleotides matching TRBD2. The receptor was derived from a human donor who had recovered from COVID-19. The sequencing input was CD4+ T cells from blood, cultured in vitro. DNA of the CDR3: TGTGCCACCAGTGATTTGCCACTAGCGGAGACCCAGTACTTC. Residues: CATSDLPLAETQYF.